Shown below are 30 T cell receptor beta chains from a single sample sequenced in a study of identical twins' blood T cells. TCRdb re-analysed the 5' RACE reads in MiXCR, keeping a single row per CDR3 protein. The sample includes 350,000 to 450,000 distinct CDR3 sequences, roughly 27% of them seen just once. What was sequenced was PBMCs. These receptors all come from a woman aged 18 to 49 in good health.

The J gene is TRBJ1-5, the V gene TRBV6-7, with D tentatively TRBD1 (6 bases). TRBV6-7 qualifies as an ORF whose function is uncertain. Trimming took off 2 bases at V and 0 bases at J, with 17 bases between the two ends. CDR3 size: 18 residues. CDR3 region: CASSYRTVGRYSNQPQHF. The CDR3 nucleotides read TGTGCCAGCAGTTACCGGACAGTGGGCCGATATAGCAATCAGCCCCAGCATTTT.

The chain is built from TRBV20-1 and TRBJ2-1; no definite D call. Germline-derived CDR1 and CDR2 are DFQATT and SNEGSKA (reference sequence). With 5 bases removed from V and 0 bases from J, the gap between germline ends came to 14 bases. The CDR3 is 15 residues long. The DNA of the CDR3 is TGCAGTGCTCCGGGCGCCGCTAGCTCCTACAATGAGCAGTTCTTC. The encoded protein is CSAPGAASSYNEQFF.

This clonotype came up a few times. The rearrangement links TRBV6-5 to TRBJ2-5; D is undetermined. The germline gives CDR1 MNHEY, CDR2 SVGAGI. The CDR3 loop spans 13 amino acids. V lost 8 bases and J 4 bases, leaving 14 bases between the germline ends. CDR3: CASYLGPGETQYF. The CDR3 DNA reads TGTGCCAGCTATCTAGGTCCCGGAGAGACCCAGTACTTC.

The sample holds a few counts of this clonotype. The chain uses TRBV7-9 and TRBJ2-1; TRBD2 is a possible D gene (5 bases). V was clipped by 2 bases and J by 12 bases, with 11 bases between them. Germline V CDR1 and CDR2: SEHNR, FQNEAQ (reference sequence). The CDR3 is made up of 12 amino acids. As DNA, the CDR3 is TGTGCCAGCAGCTTACCCCAAGAGGGGCAGTTCTTC. Its translation: CASSLPQEGQFF. Full variable domain (remainder filled in from reference TRBV7-9 and TRBJ2-1): DTGVSQNPRHKITKRGQNVTFRCDPISEHNRLYWYRQTLGQGPEFLTYFQNEAQLEKSRLLSDRFSAERPKGSFSTLEIQRTEQGDSAMYLCASSLPQEGQFFGPGTRLTVL.

This clonotype was observed once. The rearrangement uses TRBV5-1 and TRBJ1-3, with D uncertain. V dropped 0 bases and J dropped 0 bases, with 13 bases sitting between them. This CDR3 region has 17 residues. Germline V lookup: CDR1 SGHRS, CDR2 YFSETQ. The DNA of the CDR3 is TGCGCCAGCAGCTTGGCCCCGGTTGGCTCCTCTGGAAACACCATATATTTT. Amino acids: CASSLAPVGSSGNTIYF.

This clonotype appeared a few times. The DNA of the CDR3 is TGCAGTGCTAGAGATCTTGGACTACCAGAGACCCAGTACTTC. Translation: CSARDLGLPETQYF. The V gene is TRBV20-1, the J gene TRBJ2-5; D may be TRBD2 (6 bases). Trimming took off 0 bases at V and 4 bases at J, with 12 bases between the two ends. Germline V CDR1 and CDR2: DFQATT, SNEGSKA (reference sequence). CDR3 length: 14 amino acids.

This clonotype was counted ten times or more. The J gene is TRBJ1-3, the V gene TRBV6-5; D ambiguous. V dropped 0 bases and J dropped 2 bases, with 8 bases sitting between them. Looked up from germline, CDR1 is MNHEY and CDR2 is SVGAGI. This CDR3 contains 15 residues. CDR3 DNA sequence: TGTGCCAGCAGTTACTCCTTCAACCCTGGAAACACCATATATTTT. Translation: CASSYSFNPGNTIYF.

Concerning this clonotype: A single base separates this from a much larger clone, so it may be a read error. The chain is built from TRBV10-3 and TRBJ2-1; D is ambiguous. This CDR3 has 14 amino acids. Germline V gene sequence: CDR1 ENHRY, CDR2 SYGVKD. CDR3 loop: CATRPVFLHDDQFF. The CDR3 DNA follows: TGTGCCACACGTCCCGTATTCCTACACGATGATCAGTTCTTC.

This rearrangement joins TRBV7-8 to TRBJ2-1; maybe TRBD2 (5 bases). The CDR3 has 13 residues. CDR1 and CDR2 from the germline V gene are SGHVS and FQNEAQ. V was shortened by 6 bases and J by 5 bases, with 11 bases between the two germline ends. The CDR3 DNA sequence: TGTGCCAGCAGGCCCGCCGGGGACAATGAGCAGTTCTTC. This encodes CASRPAGDNEQFF.

This clonotype was counted many times. V gene TRBV29-1 combines with J gene TRBJ1-1; D not certain. Trimming shortened V by 2 bases and J by 3 bases, and 22 bases separated the two germline ends. The length of the CDR3 is 17 residues. Germline assignment: CDR1 SQVTM and CDR2 ANQGSEA. CDR3 DNA sequence: TGCAGCGTTGAAATTTTCGGCGCCCGCTTGGAGGACACTGAAGCTTTCTTT. It codes for CSVEIFGARLEDTEAFF.

About this clonotype itself: One end of the junction varies from germline; a read error may be responsible. J is TRBJ2-7 and V is TRBV6-6; no reliable D call. CDR1 and CDR2 from the germline V gene are MNHNY and SVGAGI (reference sequence). CDR3 size: 12 residues. This CDR3 is CASSSDLYGQYF. The CDR3 DNA reads TGTGCCAGCAGTTCCGACTTGTACGGGCAGTACTTC.

This chain uses TRBV5-1 with TRBJ2-7, with D unclear. Trimming removed 3 bases at V and 5 bases at J, with 15 bases between. The CDR3 covers 14 residues. Germline V CDR1 and CDR2: SGHRS, YFSETQ. CDR3 amino acids: CASSYETPLHEQYF. CDR3 bases: TGCGCCAGCAGCTATGAGACTCCTCTCCACGAGCAGTACTTC.

The gene calls are TRBV12-3 or TRBV12-4 and TRBJ1-2; 8 positions agree with TRBD1. The CDR3 totals 13 residues. Trimming removed 6 bases from V and 7 bases from J; junction bases left unmatched: 7. CDR3: CASSQGARGGYTF. The CDR3 DNA sequence: TGTGCCAGCAGCCAGGGGGCGCGAGGTGGCTACACCTTC.

In this sample, this clonotype turned up many times. This chain links TRBV4-3 with TRBJ1-1, with D hard to call. Germline values: CDR1 LGHNA, CDR2 YSLEER. V lost 0 bases to trimming and J lost 1 base, with 12 bases between them. The CDR3 totals 16 residues. As DNA, the CDR3 is TGCGCCAGCAGCCAAGATCGAGGTAGGCCGAACACTGAAGCTTTCTTT. Its protein product is CASSQDRGRPNTEAFF.

For the CDR3, the DNA is TGTGCCACTCGAGAGGGGAACTCTGGGGCCAACGTCCTGACTTTC. Protein: CATREGNSGANVLTF. The chain joins TRBV19 to TRBJ2-6; D possibly uses TRBD1 or TRBD2 (5 bases each). CDR1 and CDR2 (germline): LNHDA, SQIVND (reference sequence). This CDR3 contains 15 residues. V lost 10 bases and J lost 0, with 13 bases in between.

The chain couples TRBV7-9 to TRBJ1-1, with D unresolved. The CDR3 has 14 residues. Germline V lookup: CDR1 SEHNR, CDR2 FQNEAQ (reference sequence). V lost 5 bases to trimming and J lost 1 base, with 11 bases between them. In DNA, the CDR3 is TGTGCCAGCAGCCGGGTGGAGAGGAACACTGAAGCTTTCTTT. It translates to CASSRVERNTEAFF.

The gene calls are TRBV19 and TRBJ2-3; D gene unclear. The CDR3 is made up of 12 amino acids. Germline CDR1 is LNHDA and CDR2 is SQIVND (reference sequence). The ends were cut back, 6 bases at V and 2 bases at J, with 6 bases in the middle. DNA for the CDR3: TGTGCCAGTAGCGTCTTCACAGATACGCAGTATTTT. Its translation: CASSVFTDTQYF.

This sequence joins TRBV21-1 and TRBJ2-3; the tabulated D call, TRBD1, remains unverified against the DNA. TRBV21-1 is classified as a pseudogene. The CDR3 has 15 amino acids. The CDR3 region has the DNA TGTGCCAGCAGCAAAGCGCAGGGGGAGAGTGGTACGCAGTATTTT. This gives the protein CASSKAQGESGTQYF.

The chain couples TRBV19 to TRBJ1-2; the D gene is possibly TRBD1 (5 bases). Trimming pared 7 bases from V and 6 bases from J, leaving 18 bases between. The CDR3 loop spans 14 amino acids. From germline, CDR1 is LNHDA and CDR2 SQIVND (reference sequence). The CDR3 DNA sequence: TGTGCCAGTAAGCCGAGAGGGGAAGAAGATGGCTACACCTTC. Amino acids: CASKPRGEEDGYTF.

V usage is TRBV12-3 or TRBV12-4 and J usage is TRBJ1-1; TRBD1 agrees at 9 bases. The V and J ends lost 2 bases and 4 bases, in that order; junction bases with no gene match: 5. The CDR3 is 15 residues long. This CDR3 is CASSLLGQGITEAFF. The CDR3 DNA reads as TGTGCCAGCAGTTTACTGGGACAGGGTATCACTGAAGCTTTCTTT.

This clonotype was seen more than once but under ten times. The V and J genes are TRBV27 and TRBJ1-6, with a tentative D call TRBD1 (5 bases). This CDR3 region has 14 residues. Looked up from germline, CDR1 is MNHEY and CDR2 is SMNVEV (reference sequence). The V gene lost 6 bases and the J gene lost 9 bases, with 15 bases spanning the gap. CDR3 sequence reads: CASREGVLRSPLHF. CDR3 nucleotide sequence: TGTGCCAGCAGAGAAGGGGTGTTGCGTTCACCCCTCCACTTT.

This clonotype appeared a few times. The chain employs TRBV12-5 and TRBJ1-1; TRBD1 is a possible D gene (5 bases). This CDR3 contains 15 residues. Germline V CDR1 and CDR2: LGHNT, FRNRAP. Trimming cost V 0 bases and J 1 base, with 9 bases left between them. The CDR3 here is CASGLVGGANTEAFF. In nucleotides, the CDR3 is TGTGCTAGTGGTTTGGTTGGAGGGGCGAACACTGAAGCTTTCTTT.

This clonotype was observed a few times. V usage is TRBV9 and J usage is TRBJ1-1, with D possibly TRBD1 on 6 matching bases. The CDR3 runs 15 residues. The germline V gene has CDR1 SGDLS and CDR2 YYNGEE. Trimming took 3 bases from V and 2 from J, leaving 14 bases between them. CDR3 sequence: CASSAGGRANTEAFF. CDR3 DNA sequence: TGTGCCAGCAGCGCGGGGGGCAGGGCTAACACTGAAGCTTTCTTT.

This rearrangement joins TRBV12-3 or TRBV12-4 to TRBJ2-7; 10 nucleotides align to TRBD2. The CDR3 has 16 residues. V shed 3 bases, J shed 6 bases, and the junction held 11 bases outside the gene matches. The CDR3 spells CASSFTLAGASAEQYF. Written as DNA, the CDR3 is TGTGCCAGCAGTTTTACGCTAGCGGGGGCCTCAGCCGAGCAGTACTTC.

The V call is TRBV20-1, the J call TRBJ1-5, with 8 bases that match TRBD1. Germline V CDR1 and CDR2: DFQATT, SNEGSKA (reference sequence). V was pared by 4 bases and J by 1 base, with 9 bases of the junction left unmatched. CDR3 length equals 16 residues. CDR3 sequence reads: CSATLNRGGSNQPQHF. The CDR3 DNA follows: TGCAGTGCTACCCTCAACAGGGGGGGAAGCAATCAGCCCCAGCATTTT.

The gene calls are TRBV12-3 or TRBV12-4 and TRBJ2-7, with a weak D call TRBD1 (7 bases). Trimming removed 5 bases at V and 3 bases at J, with 17 bases between. The CDR3 extends over 15 amino acids. CDR3: CASSPQGGRDYEQYF. The CDR3 DNA reads TGTGCCAGCAGTCCCCAGGGGGGTAGGGACTACGAGCAGTACTTC.

The J gene is TRBJ2-3, the V gene TRBV5-1; 10 positions match TRBD2. This CDR3 comprises 15 residues. Germline-derived CDR1 and CDR2 are SGHRS and YFSETQ. V lost 6 bases, J lost 1 base, and 5 bases stayed unmatched. CDR3 nucleotide sequence: TGCGCCAGCAACCCCCTAGCGGGGGGCACAGATACGCAGTATTTT. Amino acids: CASNPLAGGTDTQYF. Full variable domain (remainder filled in from reference TRBV5-1 and TRBJ2-3): KAGVTQTPRYLIKTRGQQVTLSCSPISGHRSVSWYQQTPGQGLQFLFEYFSETQRNKGNFPGRFSGRQFSNSRSEMNVSTLELGDSALYLCASNPLAGGTDTQYFGPGTRLTVL.

The rearrangement links TRBV6-5 to TRBJ1-1, with D unclear. Germline-derived CDR1 and CDR2 are MNHEY and SVGAGI. The CDR3 is made up of 15 amino acids. V was cut by 2 bases and J by 4 bases, with 14 bases left in between. The CDR3 DNA reads TGTGCCAGCAGTTACGAGGCCAGTCGGGGCACTGAAGCTTTCTTT. As protein: CASSYEASRGTEAFF.

CDR3 nucleotides: TGTGCCAGCAGCGCACAGATAGGAACCTACGAGCAGTACTTC. Translation: CASSAQIGTYEQYF. The chain carries TRBV9 and TRBJ2-7; D ambiguous. Germline lookup yields CDR1 SGDLS and CDR2 YYNGEE. Trimming took off 3 bases at V and 2 bases at J, with 12 bases between the two ends. The CDR3 has 14 amino acids.

The chain is built from TRBV20-1 and TRBJ2-3; 8 positions agree with TRBD2. J lost 5 bases, V lost 3 bases, and 13 bases had no gene match. Germline assignment: CDR1 DFQATT and CDR2 SNEGSKA (reference sequence). The CDR3 extends over 16 amino acids. The CDR3 DNA sequence: TGCAGTGCTAGGGGATTCGGAGCGGGAGTTGTAGATACGCAGTATTTT. Translating it yields CSARGFGAGVVDTQYF.